What follows are 20 T cell receptor beta chains derived from one specimen sequenced in a study of blood T cells in healthy people across ages (dated by TCRdb to 2013 to 2016). Receptor libraries were prepared by 5' RACE. The second PCR ran for roughly 6 to 11 cycles and used a J-beta primer mix along with a sample-barcoded 5' primer. TCRdb reanalyzed the raw reads on its own, using fastp at Q25 for trimming and MiXCR for clone calling, and kept in-frame beta chains. Every distinct CDR3 protein forms one entry, paired with its most common genes and DNA. This sample lists fewer than 2,000,000 distinct CDR3 sequences; roughly two fifths were detected once. The ten largest make up under 25% of the sample. What was sequenced was blood. The receptors here all came from a human donor in good health.

This clonotype has just a few counts. The rearrangement uses TRBV12-3 or TRBV12-4 and TRBJ1-2; D is uncertain. The germline V and J ends were trimmed by 2 bases and 3 bases, with 7 bases remaining between them. The CDR3 totals 13 residues. The CDR3 DNA sequence: TGTGCCAGCAGTTTAATAGACCACTATGGCTACACCTTC. Translated, it gives CASSLIDHYGYTF.

This clonotype was picked up a small number of times. The CDR3 nucleotides read TGTGCCAGCAGCGTTATGCCCTCTGGGGCCAACGTCCTGACTTTC. Translating it yields CASSVMPSGANVLTF. V gene TRBV9 combines with J gene TRBJ2-6; D unclear. The CDR3 is made up of 15 amino acids. From germline, CDR1 is SGDLS and CDR2 YYNGEE. The V gene lost 2 bases and the J gene lost 0 bases, with 6 bases spanning the gap. Based on the CDR3 plus reference TRBV9 and TRBJ2-6, the full variable domain is DSGVTQTPKHLITATGQRVTLRCSPRSGDLSVYWYQQSLDQGLQFLIQYYNGEERAKGNILERFSAQQFPDLHSELNLSSLELGDSALYFCASSVMPSGANVLTFGAGSRLTVL.

This clonotype was seen a few times. This chain joins TRBV4-3 and TRBJ2-4, with 7 bases matching TRBD2. Trimming at V came to 0 bases and at J to 7 bases, leaving 6 bases not matched to a gene. The CDR3 has 15 residues. CDR1 LGHNA and CDR2 YSLEER come from the germline V gene. The CDR3 sequence is CASSQDGGDQNIQYF. Written as DNA, the CDR3 is TGCGCCAGCAGCCAAGATGGGGGGGATCAGAACATTCAGTACTTC.

The chain has TRBV7-2 and TRBJ1-1; D possibly corresponds to TRBD1 (5 bases). V lost 4 bases, J lost 8 bases, and 17 bases lay in between. Germline values: CDR1 SGHTA, CDR2 FQGNSA. The length of the CDR3 is 14 residues. This CDR3 is CASSSWGVAGEAFF. The CDR3 coding sequence is TGTGCCAGCAGCTCATGGGGGGTGGCGGGCGAAGCTTTCTTT.

About this clonotype: A much larger clone differs from this one at a single base, so this may be a read error. This chain uses TRBV20-1 with TRBJ1-4; 7 nucleotides line up with TRBD1. Germline V gene data show CDR1 as DFQATT and CDR2 as SNEGSKA (reference sequence). CDR3 length equals 16 residues. In DNA, the CDR3 is TGCGGTGCTAGGGGCGTCCGGGACAGTTCTAATGAAAAACTGTTTTTT. This sequence encodes CGARGVRDSSNEKLFF.

The genes are TRBV28 and TRBJ2-1; TRBD1 aligns across 9 bases. CDR1 and CDR2 from the germline V gene are MDHEN and SYDVKM. Losses at the gene ends were 7 bases for V and 6 bases for J; bases not matched to a gene: 13. The CDR3 is made up of 16 amino acids. This chain's CDR3 is CASTISGTGFFNEQFF. CDR3 sequence (DNA): TGTGCCAGCACCATTTCCGGGACAGGGTTTTTCAATGAGCAGTTCTTC.

In this sample, this clonotype turned up a few times. The junction does not match germline at one end; this may be a read error. The chain recombines TRBV7-2 with TRBJ2-7; D is ambiguous. Germline V gives CDR1 SGHTA, CDR2 FQGNSA. This CDR3 region has 15 residues. DNA for the CDR3: TGTGCCAGCGGCTTAGACACCGGGTCCACCTACGAGCAGTACTTC. As protein: CASGLDTGSTYEQYF.

This clonotype was counted between two and nine times. J is TRBJ2-1 and V is TRBV6-5; D gene ambiguous. The germline CDR1 and CDR2 sequences are MNHEY and SVGAGI. Trimming took 6 bases from V and 7 from J, leaving 13 bases between them. This CDR3 contains 13 residues. DNA of the CDR3: TGTGCCAGCAGCCCGTCAGCGAGGAATGAGCAGTTCTTC. This encodes CASSPSARNEQFF.

This sequence joins TRBV29-1 and TRBJ2-5; D is perhaps TRBD1 or TRBD2 (6 bases each). The end of the DNA fits TRBJ2-7 better, so the J call may be wrong. In germline, CDR1 is SQVTM, CDR2 ANQGSEA. The CDR3 extends over 11 amino acids. The CDR3 nucleotides are TGCAGCGCTCGGAGGGGGGTCGAGCAGTACTTC. Amino acid sequence: CSARRGVEQYF.

The table lists this clonotype with a count of one. The chain employs TRBV24-1 and TRBJ2-7; perhaps TRBD2 as D (6 bases). Germline V lookup: CDR1 KGHDR, CDR2 SFDVKD. CDR3 length equals 14 residues. Trimming removed 12 bases at V and 2 bases at J, with 19 bases between. The CDR3 bases are TGTGCCGCCAATGATAGGAGGGGAACCTACGAGCAGTACTTC. Translating it yields CAANDRRGTYEQYF.

This clonotype was observed a few times. The gene calls are TRBV7-2 and TRBJ2-1; D is tentatively TRBD1 or TRBD2 (5 bases each). The CDR3 consists of 14 residues. Germline values: CDR1 SGHTA, CDR2 FQGNSA. Trimming stripped 1 base from V and 7 bases from J, with 11 bases between. CDR3 coding DNA: TGTGCCAGCAGCTTAGTCACATGGGGGAATGAGCAGTTCTTC. It specifies CASSLVTWGNEQFF.

Here the CDR3 DNA reads TGTGCCAGCAGCTTTACTTTAGCGGGGGGGAATTACAATGAGCAGTTCTTC. This translates into CASSFTLAGGNYNEQFF. The chain is built from TRBV7-3 and TRBJ2-1; 11 nucleotides line up with TRBD2. V lost 3 bases to trimming and J lost 4 bases; unmatched junction nucleotides: 8. CDR1 is SGHTA and CDR2 is FQGTGA in the germline V gene. The CDR3 has 17 amino acids. The variable domain in full, with the rest retrieved from reference TRBV7-3 and TRBJ2-1, is GAGVSQTPSNKVTEKGKYVELRCDPISGHTALYWYRQSLGQGPEFLIYFQGTGAADDSGLPNDRFFAVRPEGSVSTLKIQRTERGDSAVYLCASSFTLAGGNYNEQFFGPGTRLTVL.

This clonotype was observed a few times. This chain links TRBV7-2 with TRBJ1-5; tentatively, D is TRBD1 (5 bases). The CDR3 is made up of 16 amino acids. V was clipped by 2 bases and J by 7 bases, with 18 bases between them. Germline V gene lookup returns CDR1 SGHTA and CDR2 FQGNSA. The CDR3 sequence is CASSLQARAEGQPQHF. The CDR3 DNA sequence: TGTGCCAGCAGCTTACAGGCCAGGGCCGAAGGGCAGCCCCAGCATTTT.

This clonotype has a handful of counts. The rearrangement links TRBV5-6 to TRBJ2-5, with no clear D. The germline V gene has CDR1 SGHDT and CDR2 YYEEEE. The CDR3 runs 12 residues. V was shortened by 4 bases and J by 4 bases, with 8 bases between the two germline ends. The CDR3 protein is CASSGPRETQYF. Here the CDR3 DNA reads TGTGCCAGCAGCGGTCCCCGAGAGACCCAGTACTTC.

This chain connects TRBV18 to TRBJ1-5; 9 bases are a match to TRBD1. This CDR3 region has 15 residues. The ends lost 4 bases at V and 4 bases at J; junction bases unmatched: 5. Per the germline V gene, CDR1 is KGHSH and CDR2 is LQKENI. CDR3 sequence: CASSQGQGENQPQHF. Written as DNA, the CDR3 is TGTGCCAGCTCACAGGGACAGGGAGAAAATCAGCCCCAGCATTTT.

J is TRBJ2-1 and V is TRBV5-4; 8 bases are a match to TRBD2. This CDR3 region has 15 residues. CDR1 is SGHNT, CDR2 YYREEE, per germline (reference sequence). Trimming took 2 bases from V and 4 from J; bases not matched to a gene: 5. The CDR3 DNA follows: TGTGCCAGCAGCTTTGGGGCGGGGGGTTACAATGAGCAGTTCTTC. Amino acids: CASSFGAGGYNEQFF. Looking up the rest from reference TRBV5-4 and TRBJ2-1 gives the full variable domain: ETGVTQSPTHLIKTRGQQVTLRCSSQSGHNTVSWYQQALGQGPQFIFQYYREEENGRGNFPPRFSGLQFPNYSSELNVNALELDDSALYLCASSFGAGGYNEQFFGPGTRLTVL.

Concerning this clonotype: At one end the junction does not follow the germline gene, possibly because of a read error. The CDR3 DNA reads TGTGCCAGCAGCTTCGACTCCAGCTCCCACAATGAGCAGTTCTTC. Translated: CASSFDSSSHNEQFF. The chain combines TRBV7-2 with TRBJ2-1; no clear D. CDR1 is SGHTA, CDR2 FQGNSA, per germline. The CDR3 consists of 15 residues.

The chain combines TRBV5-1 with TRBJ2-2; 9 bases map to TRBD2. The V gene's germline CDR1 is SGHRS and CDR2 YFSETQ. The V gene end was trimmed by 4 bases and the J gene end by 2 bases; junction bases not matched to a gene: 9. The CDR3 covers 17 residues. Here the CDR3 reads CASSRLAGTANTGELFF. CDR3 DNA sequence: TGCGCCAGCAGCCGGCTAGCGGGGACTGCTAACACCGGGGAGCTGTTTTTT. The full variable domain, its missing parts supplied by reference TRBV5-1 and TRBJ2-2, is KAGVTQTPRYLIKTRGQQVTLSCSPISGHRSVSWYQQTPGQGLQFLFEYFSETQRNKGNFPGRFSGRQFSNSRSEMNVSTLELGDSALYLCASSRLAGTANTGELFFGEGSRLTVL.

The rearrangement joins TRBV4-3 to TRBJ1-1; no definite D call. Germline V gene sequence: CDR1 LGHNA, CDR2 YSLEER. The V end was cut by 2 bases, the J end by 0 bases, with 13 bases between. CDR3 length: 16 amino acids. The CDR3 nucleotides read TGCGCCAGCAGCCAACGTGAAGGACTTTTGAACACTGAAGCTTTCTTT. Translating it yields CASSQREGLLNTEAFF.

This clonotype is a singleton in its sample. The J gene is TRBJ1-2, the V gene TRBV5-6; D is possibly TRBD1 (5 bases). The CDR3 totals 13 residues. The V gene lost 4 bases and the J gene lost 4 bases, with 11 bases spanning the gap. CDR1 and CDR2 (germline): SGHDT, YYEEEE. The CDR3 protein is CASSHGATYGYTF. The CDR3 nucleotides read TGTGCCAGCAGCCACGGGGCGACCTATGGCTACACCTTC.